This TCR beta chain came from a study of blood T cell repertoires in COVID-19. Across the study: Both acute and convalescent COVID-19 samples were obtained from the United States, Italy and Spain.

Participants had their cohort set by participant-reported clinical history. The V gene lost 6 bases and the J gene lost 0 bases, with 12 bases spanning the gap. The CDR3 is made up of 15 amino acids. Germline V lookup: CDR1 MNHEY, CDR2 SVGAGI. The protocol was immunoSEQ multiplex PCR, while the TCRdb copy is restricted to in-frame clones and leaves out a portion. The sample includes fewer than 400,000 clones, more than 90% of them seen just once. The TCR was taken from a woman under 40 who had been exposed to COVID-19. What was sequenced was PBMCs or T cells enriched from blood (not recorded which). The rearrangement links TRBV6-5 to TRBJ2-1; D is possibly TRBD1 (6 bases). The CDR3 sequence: CASRSQGSSYNEQFF. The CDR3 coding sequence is TGTGCCAGCAGATCTCAGGGGAGCTCCTACAATGAGCAGTTCTTC.